This TCR beta chain is drawn from a study of shared clonotypes between healthy human individuals. In replicate PCRs of sorted subsets, around 200 ng DNA, 29,000 or so T cell genomes, was used. Libraries were prepared by immunoSEQ multiplex PCR; TCRdb keeps only in-frame clonotypes and omits some of them. This sample has roughly 2,500,000 clones, with 93% found just once. There are 15 residues in the CDR3. Germline CDR1 is SGHAT and CDR2 is FQNNGV. J lost 0 bases, V lost 3 bases, and 4 bases had no gene match. Concerning this clone itself: Its antigen is unidentified.

General study results and limits: The four-donor shared clonotypes exceeded non-shared clonotypes in generation probability, with non-shared ones scoring lower.

The receptor's source is a man in his late teens or twenties in good health. Some clones in this sample may be carry-over from other donors' samples. The chain carries TRBV11-2 and TRBJ2-7, with TRBD1 matching 8 bases. What was sequenced was naive CD4+ T cells from PBMCs. Subset indicated: CD45RA+ positively selected. In nucleotides, the CDR3 is TGTGCCAGCAGCTTGACAGGGGCCGGCTCCTACGAGCAGTACTTC. Translated: CASSLTGAGSYEQYF.